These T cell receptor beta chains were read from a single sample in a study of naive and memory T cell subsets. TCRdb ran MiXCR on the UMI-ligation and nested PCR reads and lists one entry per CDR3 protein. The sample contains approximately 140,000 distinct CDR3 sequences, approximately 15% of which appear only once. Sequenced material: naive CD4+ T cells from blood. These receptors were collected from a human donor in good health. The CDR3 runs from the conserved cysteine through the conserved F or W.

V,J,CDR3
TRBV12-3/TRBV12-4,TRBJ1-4,CASSRNRGRGGKLFF
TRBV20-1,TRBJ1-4,CSARTGATNEKLFF
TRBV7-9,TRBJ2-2,CASSLALAATNTGELFF
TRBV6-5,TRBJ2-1,CASSYGSRPGGIYEQFF
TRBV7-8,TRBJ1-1,CASSLSTGEAFF
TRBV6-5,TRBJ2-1,CASSRGRTSSYNEQFF
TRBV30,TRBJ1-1,CAWRKTGTVPNTEAFF
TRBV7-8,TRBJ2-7,CASSLDRDRLSYEQYF
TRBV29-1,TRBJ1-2,CSGGQYPNSNYGYTF
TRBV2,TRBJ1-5,CASSELGTAFNQPQHF
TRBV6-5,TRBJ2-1,CASSYSVSRNEQFF
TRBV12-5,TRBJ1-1,CASGLSGSGTEAFF
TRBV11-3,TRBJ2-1,CASSPFAGGSYNEQFF
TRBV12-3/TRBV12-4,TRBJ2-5,CASSPGTRWGETQYF
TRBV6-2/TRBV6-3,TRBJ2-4,CASTEGGAGAKNIQYF
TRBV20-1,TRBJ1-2,CSARLLAGTGNYGYTF
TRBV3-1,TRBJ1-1,CASSQDTRAAFF
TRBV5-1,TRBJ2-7,CASSLTHTYEQYF
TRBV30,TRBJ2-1,CAWKPGQAYNEQFF
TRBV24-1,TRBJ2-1,CATSDSAHSAGSYNEQFF
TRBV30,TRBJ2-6,CAWSQGHVSGANVLTF
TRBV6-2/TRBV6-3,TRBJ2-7,CASTRHPLGYEQYF
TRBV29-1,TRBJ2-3,CSVVGGADTQYF
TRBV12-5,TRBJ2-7,CASGQGLFNTYEQYF
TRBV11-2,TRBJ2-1,CASSRGAPVKQYNYNEQFF
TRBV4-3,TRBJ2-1,CASSQVALGYNEQFF
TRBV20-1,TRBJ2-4,CSANLGRELGFDKNIQYF
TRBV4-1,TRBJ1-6,CASSQDSTGNSPLHF
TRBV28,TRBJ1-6,CASRDTAGGHSPLHF
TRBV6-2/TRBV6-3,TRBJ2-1,CASSSPTRGNEQFF
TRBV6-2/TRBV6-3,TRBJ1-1,CASSYRVVTEAFF
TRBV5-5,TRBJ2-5,CASSWDQSQETQYF
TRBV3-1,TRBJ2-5,CASSQGWTGETQYF
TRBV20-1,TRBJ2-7,CSAKGVGLGTSGRGGRYEQYF
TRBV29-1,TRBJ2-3,CSVRTVGDTQYF
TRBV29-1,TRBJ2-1,CSVSGSGPTSSYNEQFF
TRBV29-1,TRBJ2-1,CSVEKDRGTPWEQFF
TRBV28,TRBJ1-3,CASYGRSNTIYF
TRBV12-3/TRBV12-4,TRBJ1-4,CASSPRQGGRSEKLFF
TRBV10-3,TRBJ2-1,CAIRTGTSLNNEQFF
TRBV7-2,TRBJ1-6,CASSLERGLGNSPLHF
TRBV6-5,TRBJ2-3,CASSTTVRDTQYF
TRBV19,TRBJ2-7,CASSTSGYEQYF
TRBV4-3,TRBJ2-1,CASSQDRWGTRYNEQFF
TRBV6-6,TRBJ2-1,CASRPSGTGYNEQFF
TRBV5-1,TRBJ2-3,CASSPDTYTDTQYF
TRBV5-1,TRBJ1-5,CASSLDGSNQPQHF
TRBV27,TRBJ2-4,CASSLLGGNRAKNIQYF
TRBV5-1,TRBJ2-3,CASSFATGTDTQYF
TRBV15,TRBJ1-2,CATSRAGSGRADDGYTF